This T cell receptor beta chain comes out of a study of shared clonotypes between healthy human individuals. Study-level information: Per-donor plates numbered three CD4 naive, three CD4 memory, two CD8 naive and one CD8 memory. Study-wide results and caveats: Clonotypes that were shared across a handful of donors made up 4% to 6% of naive CD4 clonotypes. Estimated clonotype richness was generally higher in naive than memory subsets.

The germline V gene encodes CDR1 MNHEY and CDR2 SMNVEV (reference sequence). The CDR3 sequence is 15 residues long. Trimming took off 2 bases at V and 0 bases at J, with 11 bases between the two ends. Of note for this clone: What it binds is unknown.

Data came from immunoSEQ multiplex PCR; TCRdb stores just in-frame clones and leaves some out. The sample carries 650,000 to 750,000 clones, around 72% recorded once. The donor cohort consisted entirely of Caucasian adults residing in Nashville, Tennessee. The specimen sequenced was memory CD4+ T cells sorted from blood. Described subset: CD45RA-negative fraction. The receptor was isolated from a woman under 40 in good health. This chain joins TRBV27 and TRBJ2-7; D is perhaps TRBD2 (6 bases). CDR3 in amino acids: CASSLGTGYSYEQYF. The CDR3 DNA reads as TGTGCCAGCAGTTTAGGGACTGGCTACTCCTACGAGCAGTACTTC.